Presented here are 10 T cell receptor beta chains from one specimen sequenced in a study of shared clonotypes between healthy human individuals. Only in-frame clones appear in the TCRdb table, and some are missing; sequencing was by immunoSEQ multiplex PCR. Of about 1.5 million clones listed, 95% to 99% are singletons. The sample was naive CD4+ T cells sorted from blood. The sample's subset: CD45RA+ positively selected. The receptors come from a man aged 30 to 39 in good health.

The V and J genes are TRBV29-1 and TRBJ1-4; 7 bases line up with TRBD1. The CDR3 totals 16 residues. From germline, CDR1 is SQVTM and CDR2 ANQGSEA. V trimming: 7 bases; J trimming: 0 bases; junction bases outside the gene matches: 11. CDR3 nucleotide sequence: TGCAGCGCCATTGGCAGGGGGACAGCAACTAATGAAAAACTGTTTTTT. Translated, it gives CSAIGRGTATNEKLFF.

V usage is TRBV5-1 and J usage is TRBJ2-3, with 9 nucleotides matching TRBD2. V shed 4 bases and J 4 bases; nucleotides not matched to a gene: 10. Germline V gene sequence: CDR1 SGHRS, CDR2 YFSETQ. CDR3 size: 16 residues. This chain's CDR3 is CASSPRGGGASDTQYF. For the CDR3, the DNA is TGCGCCAGCAGCCCCAGAGGCGGGGGGGCCTCAGATACGCAGTATTTT.

The rearrangement uses TRBV2 and TRBJ1-1; D is ambiguous. Trimming shortened V by 4 bases and J by 1 base, and 7 bases separated the two germline ends. Germline V gene sequence: CDR1 SNHLY, CDR2 FYNNEI. This CDR3 has 13 residues. DNA of the CDR3: TGTGCCAGCAGTGCGGCACCGAACACTGAAGCTTTCTTT. Translation gives CASSAAPNTEAFF.

V gene TRBV2 combines with J gene TRBJ1-4; D remains ambiguous. This CDR3 is built from 13 residues. Germline CDR1 and CDR2: SNHLY and FYNNEI. V was clipped by 4 bases and J by 8 bases, with 11 bases between them. The CDR3 protein is CASSGGIDEKLFF. The CDR3 DNA reads TGTGCCAGCAGTGGTGGGATTGACGAAAAACTGTTTTTT. Full variable domain (remainder filled in from reference TRBV2 and TRBJ1-4): EPEVTQTPSHQVTQMGQEVILRCVPISNHLYFYWYRQILGQKVEFLVSFYNNEISEKSEIFDDQFSVERPDGSNFTLKIRSTKLEDSAMYFCASSGGIDEKLFFGSGTQLSVL.

This clone was observed a few times. Other DNA sequences in this sample translate to the same CDR3. The chain combines TRBV9 with TRBJ2-3; D not certain. The V end was cut by 2 bases, the J end by 0 bases, with 1 base between. The germline V gene has CDR1 SGDLS and CDR2 YYNGEE. This CDR3 has 12 amino acids. CDR3 loop: CASSVSTDTQYF. CDR3 in DNA: TGTGCCAGCAGCGTGAGCACAGATACGCAGTATTTT.

This clone occurred once. The chain is built from TRBV7-9 and TRBJ2-6; 7 nucleotides align to TRBD1. V lost 9 bases to trimming and J lost 0 bases; unmatched junction nucleotides: 11. This CDR3 is built from 17 residues. CDR1 is SEHNR, CDR2 FQNEAQ, per germline (reference sequence). CDR3 loop: CASDRDPSNSGANVLTF. The CDR3 nucleotides are TGTGCCAGTGACAGGGACCCCTCTAACTCTGGGGCCAACGTCCTGACTTTC.

The V gene is TRBV5-4, the J gene TRBJ1-2; a possible D gene is TRBD1 (6 bases). This CDR3 region has 14 residues. The V gene lost 4 bases and the J gene lost 4 bases, with 14 bases spanning the gap. Germline V gene data show CDR1 as SGHNT and CDR2 as YYREEE (reference sequence). In DNA, the CDR3 is TGTGCCAGCAGCCCGGAACAGGGAGCCTATGGCTACACCTTC. Residues: CASSPEQGAYGYTF.

CDR3 coding DNA: TGTGCCAGTAGTAGGCAGGGCCATGAAAAACTGTTTTTT. Its translation is CASSRQGHEKLFF. The J gene is TRBJ1-4, the V gene TRBV19, with D maybe TRBD1 (5 bases). V gave up 4 bases and J gave up 6 bases, with 9 bases separating them. The CDR3 consists of 13 residues. Germline values: CDR1 LNHDA, CDR2 SQIVND (reference sequence). Together with reference TRBV19 and TRBJ1-4, the CDR3 gives the full variable domain: DGGITQSPKYLFRKEGQNVTLSCEQNLNHDAMYWYRQDPGQGLRLIYYSQIVNDFQKGDIAEGYSVSREKKESFPLTVTSAQKNPTAFYLCASSRQGHEKLFFGSGTQLSVL.

V usage is TRBV28 and J usage is TRBJ2-5, with D uncertain. Germline-derived CDR1 and CDR2 are MDHEN and SYDVKM. V lost 8 bases, J lost 4 bases, and 11 bases lay in between. The length of the CDR3 is 12 residues. The CDR3 protein is CASRLVPETQYF. CDR3 nucleotide sequence: TGTGCCAGCCGTCTGGTACCAGAGACCCAGTACTTC.

This chain uses TRBV30 with TRBJ1-4; tentative D call: TRBD1 (5 bases). Germline CDR1 and CDR2: GTSNPN and SVGIG (reference sequence). V was shortened by 0 bases and J by 4 bases, with 9 bases between the two germline ends. This CDR3 has 14 amino acids. CDR3 sequence reads: CAWSVQAINEKLFF. The DNA of the CDR3 is TGTGCCTGGAGTGTACAGGCCATTAATGAAAAACTGTTTTTT.